These T cell receptor beta chains were read from a single sample in a study of T cells in Graves' hyperthyroidism and ophthalmopathy. TCRdb re-analysed the multiplex PCR reads in MiXCR, keeping a single row per CDR3 protein. This sample has hundreds of thousands of distinct CDR3 sequences, with more than 14% found just once. Specimen: blood. These receptor sequences come from a woman aged 50 to 60 with Graves' ophthalmopathy. Both conserved end residues are trimmed from each CDR3. Fields, in order: V gene, J gene, D gene, CDR3 protein. The D gene is left open where the match is weak.

TRBV7-2	TRBJ1-4	TRBD1	ASSRDRGHEKLF
TRBV28	TRBJ2-7	TRBD1	ASSPLSGTGVDEQY
TRBV18	TRBJ2-3	.	ASSPNGRTDTQY
TRBV4-1	TRBJ2-7	TRBD2	ASSQDRASGPYEQY
TRBV12-3/TRBV12-4	TRBJ1-1	.	ASTINTEAF
TRBV20-1	TRBJ2-1	TRBD2	SARDLLAGGPFRHNEQF
TRBV28	TRBJ2-2	.	ASSNRNTGELS
TRBV12-5	TRBJ2-5	.	ASGFSSGRETQY
TRBV7-9	TRBJ2-7	TRBD1	ASSQPGQNYEQY
TRBV7-3	TRBJ2-3	.	ASSLTSGRGGPDTQY
TRBV13	TRBJ2-5	.	ASSSDGGSPRATQY
TRBV19	TRBJ1-1	.	ASNRQKNTEAF
TRBV6-1	TRBJ2-1	TRBD2	ASGITILAASYNEQF
TRBV7-9	TRBJ2-5	.	ASSSGGAQETQY
TRBV7-8	TRBJ2-1	.	ASSLDTSFNEQF
TRBV27	TRBJ2-1	TRBD1	ASSPSDRVVYNEQF
TRBV29-1	TRBJ1-1	TRBD1	SVRLGTGNTEAF
TRBV7-9	TRBJ2-7	TRBD1	ASNRQGAGDEQY
TRBV19	TRBJ2-7	TRBD2	ASSIRTSGPYEQY